This is a list of T cell receptor beta chains from one sample in a study of T cell responses to AZD1222 COVID-19 vaccine. Produced via immunoSEQ multiplex PCR; TCRdb's table is partial and in-frame only. The table records about 180,000 clones, roughly nine tenths of them present only once. Sequences were derived from peripheral blood, sampled on day 0 of AZD1222 vaccination. The source of these receptors is an adult in good health. CDR3s include the opening cysteine and the closing phenylalanine or tryptophan. Fields, in order: V gene, D gene, clone size, CDR3 length, J gene, CDR3 DNA, CDR3 protein. A D gene is named only where the DNA matches it firmly. Clone size is stated in some rows and not others, as once, few, many or a class when expanded.

v_gene: TRBV6-4; d_gene: TRBD1; abundance: once; len: 16; j_gene: TRBJ2-3; CDR3nt: TGTGCCAGCAGTGTGGACAGGGTGCGATTCACAGATACGCAGTATTTT; CDR3aa: CASSVDRVRFTDTQYF
v_gene: TRBV28; d_gene: TRBD1; abundance: .; len: 21; j_gene: TRBJ2-2; CDR3nt: TGTGCCAGCAGAACGCAGGGCATTAAGTCAGGGGGTATTACGAACACCGGGGAGCTGTTTTTT; CDR3aa: CASRTQGIKSGGITNTGELFF
v_gene: TRBV15; d_gene: TRBD1; abundance: .; len: 20; j_gene: TRBJ2-5; CDR3nt: TGTGCCACCAGCACAACAGTAGTTGGAGCAGGGGGCGGTAGGCGAGAGACCCAGTACTTC; CDR3aa: CATSTTVVGAGGGRRETQYF
v_gene: TRBV11-2; d_gene: TRBD1; abundance: .; len: 14; j_gene: TRBJ1-1; CDR3nt: TGTGCCAGCAGCTTAGGGGCGGGCAGGGGGAACGCTTTCTTT; CDR3aa: CASSLGAGRGNAFF
v_gene: TRBV12-3/TRBV12-4; d_gene: .; abundance: .; len: 11; j_gene: TRBJ2-7; CDR3nt: TGTGCCAGCAGTCGAACCTACGAGCAGTACTTC; CDR3aa: CASSRTYEQYF
v_gene: TRBV19; d_gene: TRBD1; abundance: .; len: 14; j_gene: TRBJ2-3; CDR3nt: TGTGCCAGTGGACAGGGGAGTTCGGCAGATACGCAGTATTTT; CDR3aa: CASGQGSSADTQYF
v_gene: TRBV11-3; d_gene: TRBD2; abundance: .; len: 16; j_gene: TRBJ2-2; CDR3nt: TGTGCCAGCAGCCCCAAATCTAGCGGTATTACCGGGGAGCTGTTTTTT; CDR3aa: CASSPKSSGITGELFF
v_gene: TRBV13; d_gene: .; abundance: .; len: 16; j_gene: TRBJ2-1; CDR3nt: TGTGCCAGCAGCTTGGGGTCGGGTGACGTGGGGAATGAGCAGTTCTTC; CDR3aa: CASSLGSGDVGNEQFF
v_gene: TRBV6-5; d_gene: .; abundance: .; len: 14; j_gene: TRBJ2-3; CDR3nt: TGTGCCAGCAAAACCCTCAGGGGCGCAGATACGCAGTATTTT; CDR3aa: CASKTLRGADTQYF
v_gene: TRBV18; d_gene: .; abundance: .; len: 12; j_gene: TRBJ2-5; CDR3nt: TGTGCCAGCTCACCACGACGAGAGACCCAGTACTTC; CDR3aa: CASSPRRETQYF
v_gene: TRBV27; d_gene: TRBD1; abundance: .; len: 14; j_gene: TRBJ1-2; CDR3nt: TGTGCCAGCAGTTACACAGGGGGTGGCTATGGCTACACCTTC; CDR3aa: CASSYTGGGYGYTF
v_gene: TRBV25-1; d_gene: .; abundance: .; len: 12; j_gene: TRBJ2-3; CDR3nt: TGTGCCAGCAGGCCTAACACTTATACGCAGTATTTT; CDR3aa: CASRPNTYTQYF
v_gene: TRBV6-5; d_gene: .; abundance: few; len: 14; j_gene: TRBJ2-2; CDR3nt: TGTGCCAGCAGTAGGGCCCTAAACACCGGGGAGCTGTTTTTT; CDR3aa: CASSRALNTGELFF
v_gene: TRBV7-2; d_gene: .; abundance: few; len: 16; j_gene: TRBJ1-2; CDR3nt: TGTGCCAGCAGCCCCCACCCCCAGATTTCTAACTATGGCTACACCTTC; CDR3aa: CASSPHPQISNYGYTF
v_gene: TRBV25-1; d_gene: .; abundance: .; len: 13; j_gene: TRBJ1-3; CDR3nt: TGTGCCAGCAGGGACAGCTCTGGAAACACCATATATTTT; CDR3aa: CASRDSSGNTIYF
v_gene: TRBV28; d_gene: TRBD1; abundance: .; len: 18; j_gene: TRBJ1-6; CDR3nt: TGTGCCAGCAGCACCGGAGGGGGCGCCCTTAGGAGGAATTCACCCCTCCACTTT; CDR3aa: CASSTGGGALRRNSPLHF
v_gene: TRBV19; d_gene: .; abundance: .; len: 16; j_gene: TRBJ1-4; CDR3nt: TGTGCCAGTAGTATAGATTCGGGGAAGAGGGATGAAAAACTGTTTTTT; CDR3aa: CASSIDSGKRDEKLFF
v_gene: TRBV20-1; d_gene: .; abundance: once; len: 11; j_gene: TRBJ2-3; CDR3nt: TGCAGTGCCCCCCGGGAAGATACGCAGTATTTT; CDR3aa: CSAPREDTQYF
v_gene: TRBV19; d_gene: TRBD1; abundance: .; len: 16; j_gene: TRBJ1-1; CDR3nt: TGTGCCAGTCGACCCGGGACAGGGAGGAAGGGCACTGAAGCTTTCTTT; CDR3aa: CASRPGTGRKGTEAFF
v_gene: TRBV24-1; d_gene: .; abundance: .; len: 12; j_gene: TRBJ1-5; CDR3nt: TGTGCCACCGCACAGGGCAATCAGCCCCAGCATTTT; CDR3aa: CATAQGNQPQHF
v_gene: TRBV9; d_gene: TRBD1; abundance: .; len: 15; j_gene: TRBJ2-5; CDR3nt: TGTGCCAGCAGCGCACAGGGGAACCCCCAAGAGACCCAGTACTTC; CDR3aa: CASSAQGNPQETQYF
v_gene: TRBV3-1/TRBV3-2; d_gene: TRBD2; abundance: .; len: 17; j_gene: TRBJ2-2; CDR3nt: TGTGCCAGCAGCCAAGGAGGAATCGCGAGCGGGAGGGGGGAGCTGTTTTTT; CDR3aa: CASSQGGIASGRGELFF
v_gene: TRBV5-1; d_gene: .; abundance: .; len: 15; j_gene: TRBJ2-3; CDR3nt: TGCGCCAGCAGCCGATGGACAGCTAGCACAGATACGCAGTATTTT; CDR3aa: CASSRWTASTDTQYF
v_gene: TRBV7-9; d_gene: .; abundance: .; len: 14; j_gene: TRBJ2-7; CDR3nt: TGTGCCAGCAGCTTAGGGGGGACCAACTACGAGCAGTACTTC; CDR3aa: CASSLGGTNYEQYF
v_gene: TRBV7-3; d_gene: TRBD2; abundance: once; len: 15; j_gene: TRBJ2-2; CDR3nt: TGTGCCAGCAGCGCGGGAGGGTCCCAAATCGGGGAGCTGTTTTTT; CDR3aa: CASSAGGSQIGELFF
v_gene: TRBV6-6; d_gene: .; abundance: once; len: 16; j_gene: TRBJ2-3; CDR3nt: TGTGCCAGCAGCCCAGCCCCGGTCAGGGGCACAGATACGCAGTATTTT; CDR3aa: CASSPAPVRGTDTQYF
v_gene: TRBV18; d_gene: .; abundance: .; len: 15; j_gene: TRBJ2-2; CDR3nt: TGTGCCAGCTCAGGACAGCGCTCGAACACCGGGGAGCTGTTTTTT; CDR3aa: CASSGQRSNTGELFF
v_gene: TRBV6-5; d_gene: .; abundance: .; len: 14; j_gene: TRBJ1-1; CDR3nt: TGTGCCAGCAGTTACTTGGGGGGGCCAACTGAAGCTTTCTTT; CDR3aa: CASSYLGGPTEAFF
v_gene: TRBV7-9; d_gene: TRBD1; abundance: .; len: 16; j_gene: TRBJ1-4; CDR3nt: TGTGCCAGCAGCCGAAGATCCGGGACAGGGTCTGAAAAACTGTTTTTT; CDR3aa: CASSRRSGTGSEKLFF
v_gene: TRBV27; d_gene: .; abundance: .; len: 15; j_gene: TRBJ2-3; CDR3nt: TGTGCCAGCAGTTTTTCCACCTCTAGCACAGATACGCAGTATTTT; CDR3aa: CASSFSTSSTDTQYF
v_gene: TRBV5-6; d_gene: .; abundance: once; len: 13; j_gene: TRBJ1-2; CDR3nt: TGTGCCAGCAGCTCCGGACAGTCTTATGGCTACACCTTC; CDR3aa: CASSSGQSYGYTF
v_gene: TRBV6-2/TRBV6-3; d_gene: TRBD1; abundance: .; len: 15; j_gene: TRBJ1-5; CDR3nt: TGTGCCAGCAGCCGTCCGACAGGGGGAGGTCAGCCCCAGCATTTT; CDR3aa: CASSRPTGGGQPQHF
v_gene: TRBV13; d_gene: TRBD1; abundance: .; len: 12; j_gene: TRBJ1-1; CDR3nt: TGTGCCAGCAGCTCATCGGACAGGGTGGCTTTCTTT; CDR3aa: CASSSSDRVAFF
v_gene: TRBV4-1; d_gene: .; abundance: .; len: 16; j_gene: TRBJ2-2; CDR3nt: TGCGCCAGCAGCCCCTCCTTGGACTGGCCAACCGGGGAGCTGTTTTTT; CDR3aa: CASSPSLDWPTGELFF
v_gene: TRBV11-2; d_gene: .; abundance: .; len: 15; j_gene: TRBJ2-5; CDR3nt: TGTGCCAGCAGCTTAACGGGGGCATCCGGAGAGACCCAGTACTTC; CDR3aa: CASSLTGASGETQYF
v_gene: TRBV10-1; d_gene: TRBD1; abundance: .; len: 13; j_gene: TRBJ1-2; CDR3nt: TGCGCCAGCAGTCCGACAGGGACGTATGGCTACACCTTC; CDR3aa: CASSPTGTYGYTF
v_gene: TRBV7-7; d_gene: .; abundance: .; len: 15; j_gene: TRBJ2-7; CDR3nt: TGTGCTAGCAGCTTAGAGGGGCCAGAAGGAGGCGAGCAGTACTTC; CDR3aa: CASSLEGPEGGEQYF
v_gene: TRBV27; d_gene: .; abundance: .; len: 15; j_gene: TRBJ1-6; CDR3nt: TGTGCCAGCAGTCCCCTTCAGGGTGTGGGGCCACCCCTCCACTTT; CDR3aa: CASSPLQGVGPPLHF
v_gene: TRBV19; d_gene: TRBD2; abundance: .; len: 16; j_gene: TRBJ2-3; CDR3nt: TGTGCCAGTAGAGAGGGATATAGCGGGAGCGCAGATACGCAGTATTTT; CDR3aa: CASREGYSGSADTQYF
v_gene: TRBV11-3; d_gene: .; abundance: .; len: 15; j_gene: TRBJ1-1; CDR3nt: TGTGCCAGCAGCTTAGATTCCAGGGGTGCGACTGAAGCTTTCTTT; CDR3aa: CASSLDSRGATEAFF
v_gene: TRBV4-1; d_gene: TRBD1; abundance: .; len: 15; j_gene: TRBJ1-2; CDR3nt: TGCGCCAGCAGCCCCTCGACAGGGACAGGCTATGGCTACACCTTC; CDR3aa: CASSPSTGTGYGYTF
v_gene: TRBV28; d_gene: .; abundance: .; len: 14; j_gene: TRBJ2-1; CDR3nt: TGTGCCAGCAGTCCTCCTTCCTCCTACAATGAGCAGTTCTTC; CDR3aa: CASSPPSSYNEQFF
v_gene: TRBV4-3; d_gene: .; abundance: .; len: 18; j_gene: TRBJ1-3; CDR3nt: TGCGCCAGCAGCCAAGATTTCCGGGCAGCAAGCTCTGGAAACACCATATATTTT; CDR3aa: CASSQDFRAASSGNTIYF
v_gene: TRBV27; d_gene: .; abundance: .; len: 15; j_gene: TRBJ1-1; CDR3nt: TGTGCCAGCAGCCCCCCACCAGGGTTAAACACTGAAGCTTTCTTT; CDR3aa: CASSPPPGLNTEAFF
v_gene: TRBV11-2; d_gene: TRBD2; abundance: .; len: 16; j_gene: TRBJ2-5; CDR3nt: TGTGCCAGCAGCCCGGGGACTAGCGGGGTTATGGAGACCCAGTACTTC; CDR3aa: CASSPGTSGVMETQYF
v_gene: TRBV30; d_gene: .; abundance: .; len: 14; j_gene: TRBJ1-1; CDR3nt: TGTGCCTGGAGTGACGACAGGTTGAACACTGAAGCTTTCTTT; CDR3aa: CAWSDDRLNTEAFF
v_gene: TRBV5-1; d_gene: TRBD1; abundance: .; len: 15; j_gene: TRBJ1-1; CDR3nt: TGCGCCAGCAGCTTGGGGACAGGAACGAACACTGAAGCTTTCTTT; CDR3aa: CASSLGTGTNTEAFF
v_gene: TRBV19; d_gene: TRBD1; abundance: .; len: 18; j_gene: TRBJ1-3; CDR3nt: TGTGCCAGTAGTGTCCTCCCACAGGGGAGCCTCTCTGGAAACACCATATATTTT; CDR3aa: CASSVLPQGSLSGNTIYF
v_gene: TRBV9; d_gene: .; abundance: .; len: 15; j_gene: TRBJ2-1; CDR3nt: TGTGCCAGCAGCGTAGCAGTAGCCCCGAGGTATGAGCAGTTCTTC; CDR3aa: CASSVAVAPRYEQFF
v_gene: TRBV5-4; d_gene: .; abundance: .; len: 14; j_gene: TRBJ1-1; CDR3nt: TGTGCCAGCAGCCTCCCCGGGGTTGACACTGAAGCTTTCTTT; CDR3aa: CASSLPGVDTEAFF
v_gene: TRBV7-9; d_gene: TRBD1; abundance: .; len: 14; j_gene: TRBJ1-4; CDR3nt: TGTGCCAGCGGACAGGGAGGGTATAATGAAAAACTGTTTTTT; CDR3aa: CASGQGGYNEKLFF